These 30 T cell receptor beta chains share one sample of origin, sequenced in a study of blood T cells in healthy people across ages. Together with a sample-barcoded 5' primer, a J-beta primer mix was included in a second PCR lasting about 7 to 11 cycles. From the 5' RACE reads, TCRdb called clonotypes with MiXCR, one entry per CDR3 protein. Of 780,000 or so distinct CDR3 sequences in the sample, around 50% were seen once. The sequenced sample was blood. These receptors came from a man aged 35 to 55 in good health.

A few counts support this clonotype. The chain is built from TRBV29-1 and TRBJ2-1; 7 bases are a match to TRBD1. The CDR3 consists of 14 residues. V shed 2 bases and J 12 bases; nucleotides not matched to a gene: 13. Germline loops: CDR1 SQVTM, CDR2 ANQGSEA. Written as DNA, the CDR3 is TGCAGCGTTGAATCGGTCTCTTCCCCAGGGGGGCAGTTCTTC. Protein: CSVESVSSPGGQFF.

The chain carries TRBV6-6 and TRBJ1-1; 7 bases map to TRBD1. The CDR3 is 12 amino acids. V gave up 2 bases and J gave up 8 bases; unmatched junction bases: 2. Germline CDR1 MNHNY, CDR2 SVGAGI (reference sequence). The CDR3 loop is CASSYRQGEAFF. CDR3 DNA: TGTGCCAGCAGTTACCGACAGGGCGAAGCTTTCTTT.

The CDR3 nucleotides read TGTGCCAGCAGGCTAACGAACACCGGGGAGCTGTTTTTT. This gives the protein CASRLTNTGELFF. The chain couples TRBV28 to TRBJ2-2, with unresolved D. The CDR3 has 13 residues. Trimming removed 6 bases from V and 0 bases from J, with 5 bases in between. Per germline, CDR1 MDHEN and CDR2 SYDVKM. The full variable domain, with the rest looked up from reference TRBV28 and TRBJ2-2, is DVKVTQSSRYLVKRTGEKVFLECVQDMDHENMFWYRQDPGLGLRLIYFSYDVKMKEKGDIPEGYSVSREKKERFSLILESASTNQTSMYLCASRLTNTGELFFGEGSRLTVL.

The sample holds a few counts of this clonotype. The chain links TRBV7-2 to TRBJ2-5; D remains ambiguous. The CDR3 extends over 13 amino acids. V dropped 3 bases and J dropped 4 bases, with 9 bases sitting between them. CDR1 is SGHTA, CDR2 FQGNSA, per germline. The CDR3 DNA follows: TGTGCCAGCAGCTTGGTACCCCTAGAGACCCAGTACTTC. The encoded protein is CASSLVPLETQYF.

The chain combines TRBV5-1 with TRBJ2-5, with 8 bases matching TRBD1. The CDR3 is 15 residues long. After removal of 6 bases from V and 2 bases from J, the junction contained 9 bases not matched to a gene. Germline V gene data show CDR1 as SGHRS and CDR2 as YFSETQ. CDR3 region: CASNIRTGKQETQYF. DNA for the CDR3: TGCGCCAGCAACATAAGGACAGGGAAGCAAGAGACCCAGTACTTC.

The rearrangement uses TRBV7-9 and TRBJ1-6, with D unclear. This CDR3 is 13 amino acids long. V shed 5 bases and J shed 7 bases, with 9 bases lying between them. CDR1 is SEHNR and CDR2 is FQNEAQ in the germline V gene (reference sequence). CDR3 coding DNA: TGTGCCAGCAGCCCCCCGGGGAATTCACCCCTCCACTTT. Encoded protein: CASSPPGNSPLHF.

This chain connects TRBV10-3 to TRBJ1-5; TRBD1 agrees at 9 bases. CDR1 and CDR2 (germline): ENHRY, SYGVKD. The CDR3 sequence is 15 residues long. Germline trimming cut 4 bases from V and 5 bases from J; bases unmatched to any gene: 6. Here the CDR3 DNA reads TGTGCCATCAGTGGAAAACAGGGGGCTGATCAGCCCCAGCATTTT. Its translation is CAISGKQGADQPQHF.

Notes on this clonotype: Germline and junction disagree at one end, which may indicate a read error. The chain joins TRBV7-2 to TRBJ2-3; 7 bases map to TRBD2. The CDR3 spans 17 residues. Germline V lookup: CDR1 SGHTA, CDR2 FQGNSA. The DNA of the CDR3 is TGTGCTAGCAGCTTAATGACCGGGAGGAGGGGATTGGATACGCAGTATTTT. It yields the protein CASSLMTGRRGLDTQYF.

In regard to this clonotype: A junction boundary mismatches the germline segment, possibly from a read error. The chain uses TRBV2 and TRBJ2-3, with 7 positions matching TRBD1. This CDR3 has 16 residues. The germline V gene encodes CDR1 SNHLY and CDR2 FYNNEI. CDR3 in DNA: TGTGCCAGCAGAGAAGGCGAGACAGGGTCCACAGATACGCAGTATTTT. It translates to CASREGETGSTDTQYF.

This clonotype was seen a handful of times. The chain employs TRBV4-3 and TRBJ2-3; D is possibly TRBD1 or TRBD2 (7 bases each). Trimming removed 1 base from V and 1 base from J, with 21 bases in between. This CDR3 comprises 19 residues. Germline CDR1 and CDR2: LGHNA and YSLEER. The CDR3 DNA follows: TGCGCCAGCAGCCAAGCTTGGGGCCGCAGCGGGACAGGCACAGATACGCAGTATTTT. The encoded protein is CASSQAWGRSGTGTDTQYF.

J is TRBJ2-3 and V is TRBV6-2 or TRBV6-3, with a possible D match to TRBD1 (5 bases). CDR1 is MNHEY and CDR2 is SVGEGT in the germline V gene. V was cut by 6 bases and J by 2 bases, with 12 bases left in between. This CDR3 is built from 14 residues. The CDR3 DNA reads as TGTGCCAGCAGCACCACAGGTTTCACAGATACGCAGTATTTT. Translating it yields CASSTTGFTDTQYF.

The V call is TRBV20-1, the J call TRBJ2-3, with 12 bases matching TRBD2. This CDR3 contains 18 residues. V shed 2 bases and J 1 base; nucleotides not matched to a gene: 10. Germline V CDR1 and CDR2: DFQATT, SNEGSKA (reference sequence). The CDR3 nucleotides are TGCAGTGCTAGACCCGACTATCTAGCGGGAGGGGGCACAGATACGCAGTATTTT. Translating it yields CSARPDYLAGGGTDTQYF.

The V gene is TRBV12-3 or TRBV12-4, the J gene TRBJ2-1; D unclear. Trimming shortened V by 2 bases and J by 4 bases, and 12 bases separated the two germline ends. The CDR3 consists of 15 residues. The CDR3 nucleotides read TGTGCCAGCAGTTTAAGGCTGGGCAGGTACAATGAGCAGTTCTTC. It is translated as CASSLRLGRYNEQFF.

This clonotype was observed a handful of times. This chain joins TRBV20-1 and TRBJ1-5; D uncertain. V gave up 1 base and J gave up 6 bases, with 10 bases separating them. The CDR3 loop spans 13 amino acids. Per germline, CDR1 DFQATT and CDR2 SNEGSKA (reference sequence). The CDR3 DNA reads TGCAGTGCTAGAGCGGGGAAGGGTCAGCCCCAGCATTTT. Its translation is CSARAGKGQPQHF.

Here the CDR3 DNA reads TGTGCCAGCAGTTCTACAGGGGTCATCTCTGAAGCTTTCTTT. Translated: CASSSTGVISEAFF. V usage is TRBV6-2 or TRBV6-3 and J usage is TRBJ1-1, with 7 bases aligning to TRBD1. The CDR3 extends over 14 amino acids. Germline V gene sequence: CDR1 MNHEY, CDR2 SVGEGT. Losses at the gene ends were 4 bases for V and 6 bases for J; bases not matched to a gene: 8.

The CDR3 DNA reads TGCAGTGCTAGTGACTCAGGACAGGGTGCCTACGAGCAGTACTTC. It yields the protein CSASDSGQGAYEQYF. V is TRBV20-1 and J is TRBJ2-7, with 8 bases that match TRBD1. This CDR3 contains 15 residues. The germline gives CDR1 DFQATT, CDR2 SNEGSKA (reference sequence). With V trimmed by 3 bases and J by 2 bases, 9 bases remained unmatched.

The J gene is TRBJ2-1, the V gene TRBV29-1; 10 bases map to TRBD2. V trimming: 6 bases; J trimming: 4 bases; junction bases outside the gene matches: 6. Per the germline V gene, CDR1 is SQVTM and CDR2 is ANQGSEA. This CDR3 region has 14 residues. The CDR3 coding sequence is TGCAGCGTCCGAACTAGCGGGACTTACAATGAGCAGTTCTTC. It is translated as CSVRTSGTYNEQFF.

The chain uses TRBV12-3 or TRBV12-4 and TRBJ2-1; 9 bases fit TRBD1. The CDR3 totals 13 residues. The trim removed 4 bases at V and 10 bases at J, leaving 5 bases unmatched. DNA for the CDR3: TGTGCCAGCAGTTCAACCGGGACAGGGGAGCAGTTCTTC. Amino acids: CASSSTGTGEQFF.

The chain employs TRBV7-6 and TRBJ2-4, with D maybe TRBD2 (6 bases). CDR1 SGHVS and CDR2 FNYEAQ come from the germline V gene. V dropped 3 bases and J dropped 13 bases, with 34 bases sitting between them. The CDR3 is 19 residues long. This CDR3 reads CASSFPGTPSYTLYNEQYF. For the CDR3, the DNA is TGTGCCAGCAGCTTTCCCGGGACTCCCTCATACACTCTTTACAATGAGCAGTACTTC.

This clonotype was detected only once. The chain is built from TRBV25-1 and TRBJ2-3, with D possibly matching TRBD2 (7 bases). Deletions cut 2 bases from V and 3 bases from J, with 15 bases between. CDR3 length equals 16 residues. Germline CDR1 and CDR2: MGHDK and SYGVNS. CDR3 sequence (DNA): TGTGCCAGCAGTGAACGCCGGACTAGGGGGACAGATACGCAGTATTTT. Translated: CASSERRTRGTDTQYF.

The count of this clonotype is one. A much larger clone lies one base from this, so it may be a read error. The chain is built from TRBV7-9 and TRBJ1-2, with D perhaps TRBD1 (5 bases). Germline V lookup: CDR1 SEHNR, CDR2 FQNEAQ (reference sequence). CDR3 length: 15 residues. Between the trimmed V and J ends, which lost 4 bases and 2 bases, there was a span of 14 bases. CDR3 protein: CASSSAGGTNYGYTF. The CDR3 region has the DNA TGTGCCAGCAGCTCAGCGGGGGGGACCAACTATGGCTACACCTTC. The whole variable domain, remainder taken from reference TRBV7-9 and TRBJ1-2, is DTGVSQNPRHKITKRGQNVTFRCDPISEHNRLYWYRQTLGQGPEFLTYFQNEAQLEKSRLLSDRFSAERPKGSFSTLEIQRTEQGDSAMYLCASSSAGGTNYGYTFGSGTRLTVV.

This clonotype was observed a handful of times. The CDR3 sequence: CASSRTQDYEQYF. Written as DNA, the CDR3 is TGTGCCAGCAGTCGAACGCAAGACTACGAGCAGTACTTC. The chain uses TRBV27 and TRBJ2-7; D unclear. The germline V and J ends were trimmed by 5 bases and 3 bases, with 11 bases remaining between them. The CDR3 consists of 13 residues. Germline values: CDR1 MNHEY, CDR2 SMNVEV (reference sequence).

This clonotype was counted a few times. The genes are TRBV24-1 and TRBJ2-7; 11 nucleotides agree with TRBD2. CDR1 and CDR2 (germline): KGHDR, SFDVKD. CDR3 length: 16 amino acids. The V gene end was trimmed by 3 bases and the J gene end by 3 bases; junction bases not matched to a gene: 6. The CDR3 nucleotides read TGTGCCACCAGTGATGCCGGGACTAGCGGATACTACGAGCAGTACTTC. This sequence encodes CATSDAGTSGYYEQYF.

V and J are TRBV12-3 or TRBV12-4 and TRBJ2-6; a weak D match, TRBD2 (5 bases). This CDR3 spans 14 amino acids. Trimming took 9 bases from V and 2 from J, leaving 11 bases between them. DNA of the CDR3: TGTGCCAGAACCGGAGGCCCTGGGGCCAACGTCCTGACTTTC. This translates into CARTGGPGANVLTF.

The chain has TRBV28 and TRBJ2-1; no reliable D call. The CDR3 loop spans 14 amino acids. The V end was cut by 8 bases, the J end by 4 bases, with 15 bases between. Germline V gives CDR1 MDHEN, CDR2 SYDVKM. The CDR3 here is CASQPPRRYNEQFF. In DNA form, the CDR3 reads TGTGCCAGCCAACCCCCCAGAAGATACAATGAGCAGTTCTTC.

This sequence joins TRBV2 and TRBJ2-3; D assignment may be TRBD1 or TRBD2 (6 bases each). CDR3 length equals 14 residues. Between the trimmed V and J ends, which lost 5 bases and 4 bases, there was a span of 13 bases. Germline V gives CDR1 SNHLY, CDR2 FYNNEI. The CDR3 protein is CASSIGGGADTQYF. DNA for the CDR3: TGTGCCAGCAGTATCGGGGGCGGGGCAGATACGCAGTATTTT.

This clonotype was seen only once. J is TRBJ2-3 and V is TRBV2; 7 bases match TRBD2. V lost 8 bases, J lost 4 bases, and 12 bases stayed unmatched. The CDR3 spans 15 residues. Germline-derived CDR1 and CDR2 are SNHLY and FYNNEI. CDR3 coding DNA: TGTGCCAGCGGGGGGGAAAAAGATAACGCAGATACGCAGTATTTT. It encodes CASGGEKDNADTQYF.

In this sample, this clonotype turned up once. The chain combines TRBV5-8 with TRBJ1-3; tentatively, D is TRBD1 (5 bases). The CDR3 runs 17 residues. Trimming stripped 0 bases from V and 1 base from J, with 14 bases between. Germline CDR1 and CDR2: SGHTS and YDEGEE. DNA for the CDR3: TGTGCCAGCAGCTTGGCTCTTGGGGGAGATTCTGGAAACACCATATATTTT. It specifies CASSLALGGDSGNTIYF. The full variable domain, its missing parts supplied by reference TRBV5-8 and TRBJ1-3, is EAGVTQSPTHLIKTRGQQATLRCSPISGHTSVYWYQQALGLGLQFLLWYDEGEERNRGNFPPRFSGRQFPNYSSELNVNALELEDSALYLCASSLALGGDSGNTIYFGEGSWLTVV.

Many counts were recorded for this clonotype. The CDR3 coding sequence is TGCGCCAGCAGCTTGCAACCGTCAGGGGCAGGTTCACCCCTCCACTTT. Protein product: CASSLQPSGAGSPLHF. This sequence joins TRBV5-1 and TRBJ1-6; D may be TRBD1 (6 bases). This CDR3 region has 16 residues. Germline CDR1 and CDR2: SGHRS and YFSETQ. The V end lost 1 base, the J end lost 9 bases, and 17 bases lay between the germline ends.

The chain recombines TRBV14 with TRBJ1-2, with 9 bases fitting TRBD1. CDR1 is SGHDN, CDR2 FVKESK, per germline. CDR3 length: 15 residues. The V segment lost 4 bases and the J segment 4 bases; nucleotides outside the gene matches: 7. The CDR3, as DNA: TGTGCCAGCAGCCGCTACAGGGGGCTCGGCTATGGCTACACCTTC. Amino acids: CASSRYRGLGYGYTF.